The present entry profiles one TCR beta chain with its context. Germline V lookup: CDR1 ENHRY, CDR2 SYGVKD. The CDR3 is 14 amino acids. V lost 6 bases and J lost 6; bases outside the gene matches: 6. The data stem from a study of blood T cells in healthy people across ages. Together with a sample-barcoded 5' primer, a J-beta primer mix was included in a second PCR lasting about 7 to 11 cycles. One entry per CDR3 protein, called by TCRdb with MiXCR from the 5' RACE reads. The sample carries more than 900,000 distinct CDR3 sequences, 25% recorded once. Per sample, extraction of total RNA gave at least 6 micrograms in every case. This sample was shared with a second study, whose subject was T cells of mothers and their children. That report adds: A primer called M1S, used in the second PCR, added sample barcodes and 2-4 random nucleotides. There was no detection of any persistent microchimeric T cell clones.

The sequence was collected from a girl aged 2-10 years in good health. The V gene is TRBV10-3, the J gene TRBJ2-3, with 10 nucleotides matching TRBD2. The specimen was blood. The CDR3 here is CAIRIAGGSDTQYF. The CDR3, as DNA: TGTGCCATCAGGATAGCGGGAGGTTCCGATACGCAGTATTTT.